This paragraph covers one T cell receptor beta chain sequence. The antigen is unknown. Profiling relied on immunoSEQ multiplex PCR, and the TCRdb table lists in-frame clones only, not all of them. The profile shows roughly 17,000 clones, approximately 80% of them singletons. CD4+ T cells from unexposed donors were obtained before the COVID-19 pandemic (2011-2018). The cells were cultured for under 13 days before CD4+ T cells were isolated. These data come from a study of CD4 T cells in relation to SARS-CoV-2 and coronaviruses. CDR3 length: 16 amino acids. This receptor was taken from a human donor in good health. The gene calls are TRBV12-1 and TRBJ2-5; whether TRBD1, the table's D call, matches the DNA was not checked. TRBV12-1 has pseudogene status. Sequenced material: CD4+ T cells from PBMCs, cultured in vitro. The CDR3 DNA sequence: TGTGCCAGCAGCCACAGCTCGTCCCCGTACCAAGAGACCCAGTACTTC. Protein product: CASSHSSSPYQETQYF.